Each of the 14 T cell receptor beta chains below was sequenced from the same sample in a study of shared clonotypes between healthy human individuals. Only in-frame clones appear in the TCRdb table, and some are missing; sequencing was by immunoSEQ multiplex PCR. The profile shows approximately 640,000 clones, approximately 75% of them singletons. The sample consisted of memory CD4+ T cells sorted from blood. Subset denoted: CD45RA-negative fraction. The receptor source for this set is a woman in her 30s in good health.

This chain connects TRBV7-2 to TRBJ2-1; tentatively, D is TRBD2 (5 bases). Per germline, CDR1 SGHTA and CDR2 FQGNSA. V was cut by 4 bases and J by 8 bases, with 18 bases left in between. The CDR3 spans 15 residues. This chain's CDR3 is CASSSSLWNSHEQFF. The CDR3 DNA follows: TGTGCCAGCAGCTCTAGCTTATGGAACTCCCATGAGCAGTTCTTC. Complete variable domain (other parts from reference TRBV7-2 and TRBJ2-1): GAGVSQSPSNKVTEKGKDVELRCDPISGHTALYWYRQSLGQGLEFLIYFQGNSAPDKSGLPSDRFSAERTGGSVSTLTIQRTQQEDSAVYLCASSSSLWNSHEQFFGPGTRLTVL.

This chain joins TRBV19 and TRBJ1-5; possible D gene TRBD1, 5 bases. Trimming left V 3 bases short and J 9 bases short, with 15 bases between. Germline V gene sequence: CDR1 LNHDA, CDR2 SQIVND (reference sequence). The CDR3 is 14 residues long. The CDR3 nucleotides are TGTGCCAGTAGTATTCCGACCGGGGGACGGCCCCAGCATTTT. Its translation is CASSIPTGGRPQHF.

The chain links TRBV10-2 to TRBJ2-1; TRBD2 aligns across 11 bases. The V gene end was trimmed by 3 bases and the J gene end by 4 bases; junction bases not matched to a gene: 5. The germline CDR1 and CDR2 sequences are WSHSY and SAAADI. CDR3 length: 16 amino acids. CDR3 sequence reads: CASSDPSGRSYNEQFF. The CDR3, as DNA: TGCGCCAGCAGTGATCCTAGCGGGAGGTCATACAATGAGCAGTTCTTC.

This clone occurred a few times. This rearrangement joins TRBV2 to TRBJ1-5, with D perhaps TRBD1 (6 bases). Germline V lookup: CDR1 SNHLY, CDR2 FYNNEI. The V gene lost 7 bases and the J gene lost 3 bases, with 13 bases spanning the gap. The CDR3 covers 14 residues. CDR3 nucleotides: TGTGCCAGCACCTTCGACAGGAACAATCAGCCCCAGCATTTT. Translation gives CASTFDRNNQPQHF.

The V call is TRBV9, the J call TRBJ1-1; no clear D gene. Trimming took 1 base from V and 3 from J, leaving 10 bases between them. The CDR3 loop spans 14 amino acids. CDR1 is SGDLS and CDR2 is YYNGEE in the germline V gene. The CDR3 protein is CASSVTGMDTEAFF. DNA for the CDR3: TGTGCCAGCAGCGTAACGGGAATGGACACTGAAGCTTTCTTT.

V usage is TRBV7-9 and J usage is TRBJ1-2; TRBD1 matches 8 bases. Germline CDR1 reads SEHNR; CDR2 reads FQNEAQ (reference sequence). The CDR3 is 17 amino acids. The V segment lost 2 bases and the J segment 3 bases; nucleotides outside the gene matches: 11. In nucleotides, the CDR3 is TGTGCCAGCAGCTTAAATCTCGGACAGGGTTACGACTATGGCTACACCTTC. This sequence encodes CASSLNLGQGYDYGYTF.

The V call is TRBV2, the J call TRBJ2-7; D is undetermined. This CDR3 is built from 14 residues. The V and J ends lost 9 bases and 7 bases respectively, with 22 bases between them. From germline, CDR1 is SNHLY and CDR2 FYNNEI. The CDR3 here is CARAVGLHVGEQYF. For the CDR3, the DNA is TGTGCCAGGGCAGTTGGGCTCCATGTCGGGGAGCAGTACTTC. The variable domain in full, with the rest retrieved from reference TRBV2 and TRBJ2-7, is EPEVTQTPSHQVTQMGQEVILRCVPISNHLYFYWYRQILGQKVEFLVSFYNNEISEKSEIFDDQFSVERPDGSNFTLKIRSTKLEDSAMYFCARAVGLHVGEQYFGPGTRLTVT.

This clone was counted many times. The chain uses TRBV5-4 and TRBJ2-1; TRBD1 agrees at 9 bases. The CDR3 contains 14 residues. The V segment lost 3 bases and the J segment 8 bases; nucleotides outside the gene matches: 6. Germline V gene lookup returns CDR1 SGHNT and CDR2 YYREEE (reference sequence). The CDR3: CASSSIQGAHEQFF. As DNA, the CDR3 is TGTGCCAGCAGCTCGATACAGGGGGCCCATGAGCAGTTCTTC. The full variable domain, with the rest looked up from reference TRBV5-4 and TRBJ2-1, is ETGVTQSPTHLIKTRGQQVTLRCSSQSGHNTVSWYQQALGQGPQFIFQYYREEENGRGNFPPRFSGLQFPNYSSELNVNALELDDSALYLCASSSIQGAHEQFFGPGTRLTVL.

The rearrangement uses TRBV27 and TRBJ2-7; weak D call: TRBD2 (5 bases). This CDR3 contains 14 residues. The germline V gene has CDR1 MNHEY and CDR2 SMNVEV (reference sequence). The V end lost 3 bases, the J end lost 7 bases, and 16 bases lay between the germline ends. The chain's CDR3 is CASSFLRSSREQYF. The CDR3 DNA reads TGTGCCAGCAGTTTTCTTAGGTCTAGCCGAGAGCAGTACTTC.

This clone was found once. The V gene is TRBV7-3, the J gene TRBJ2-1; 11 bases are a match to TRBD1. This CDR3 is 14 amino acids long. V lost 5 bases and J lost 9; bases outside the gene matches: 6. Germline V lookup: CDR1 SGHTA, CDR2 FQGTGA. The CDR3 spells CASSRTGGSSEQFF. The CDR3 DNA is TGTGCCAGCAGCCGGACAGGGGGCTCGAGTGAGCAGTTCTTC.

The chain recombines TRBV18 with TRBJ1-2, with 9 nucleotides matching TRBD1. The CDR3 contains 14 residues. V was clipped by 5 bases and J by 8 bases; unmatched bases: 9. Germline CDR1 reads KGHSH; CDR2 reads LQKENI. The CDR3 DNA reads as TGTGCCAGCTCAATTCCGGGACAGGGATCCGGCTACACCTTC. The encoded protein is CASSIPGQGSGYTF.

The chain combines TRBV5-1 with TRBJ2-3; no firm D call. The CDR3 is made up of 15 amino acids. Trimming stripped 1 base from V and 2 bases from J, with 11 bases between. CDR1 SGHRS and CDR2 YFSETQ come from the germline V gene. CDR3 bases: TGCGCCAGCAGCTTGTTGACTTCTATCACAGATACGCAGTATTTT. Translation: CASSLLTSITDTQYF.

This chain links TRBV23-1 with TRBJ1-5; TRBD1 agrees at 9 bases. TRBV23-1 carries the ORF label, with uncertain function. CDR3 length: 14 residues. V shed 2 bases and J 4 bases; nucleotides not matched to a gene: 0. CDR3 sequence: CASSQGTGNQPQHF. The CDR3 bases are TGCGCCAGCAGTCAAGGGACAGGGAATCAGCCCCAGCATTTT.

The chain has TRBV18 and TRBJ2-2, with 9 bases matching TRBD2. V lost 0 bases and J lost 5; bases outside the gene matches: 1. The germline CDR1 and CDR2 sequences are KGHSH and LQKENI. The CDR3 length is 15 residues. The CDR3 DNA reads TGTGCCAGCTCACCACCTAGCGGGAGAACCGGGGAGCTGTTTTTT. Its translation: CASSPPSGRTGELFF.